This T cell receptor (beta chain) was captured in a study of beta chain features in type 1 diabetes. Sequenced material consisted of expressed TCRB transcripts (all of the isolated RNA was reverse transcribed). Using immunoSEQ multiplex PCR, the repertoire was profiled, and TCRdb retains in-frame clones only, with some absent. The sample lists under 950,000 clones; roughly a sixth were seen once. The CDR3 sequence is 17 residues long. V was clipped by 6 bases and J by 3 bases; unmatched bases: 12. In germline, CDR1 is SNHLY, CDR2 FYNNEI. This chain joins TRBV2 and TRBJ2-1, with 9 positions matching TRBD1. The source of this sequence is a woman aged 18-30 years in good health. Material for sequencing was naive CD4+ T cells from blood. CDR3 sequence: CASSGPGTGSDYNEQFF. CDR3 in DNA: TGTGCCAGCAGCGGTCCCGGGACAGGGAGTGACTACAATGAGCAGTTCTTC.